This entry describes one TCR beta chain. In the study's own analysis: Reference gene primers were amplified, and this amplification served to estimate nucleated cell counts. Libraries were prepared by immunoSEQ multiplex PCR; TCRdb keeps only in-frame clonotypes and omits some of them. V, J and clone size reflect that table, while D and trimming were determined from the DNA. The sample has roughly 130,000 clones, roughly nine tenths seen once; the top ten hold over 3.5%. The CDR3 spans 13 residues. After removal of 7 bases from V and 2 bases from J, the junction contained 3 bases not matched to a gene. Germline CDR1 is LNHDA and CDR2 is SQIVND (reference sequence). The data originate from a study of blood T cell repertoires in COVID-19. Study information: Collection of acute and convalescent COVID-19 samples took place in the United States, Italy and Spain. Nucleic acid was either cDNA or gDNA, and it came from T cells, B-cell-depleted T cells, or PBMCs.

The sample was peripheral blood. The V call is TRBV19, the J call TRBJ2-5; 8 nucleotides align to TRBD1. This TCR derives from a man between 50 and 59 years old with active COVID-19. The CDR3 reads CASTRTGQETQYF. DNA for the CDR3: TGTGCCAGTACCAGGACAGGGCAAGAGACCCAGTACTTC.